The rows below give T cell receptor beta chains drawn from one sample of a study of blood T cell repertoires in COVID-19. Here immunoSEQ multiplex PCR was the method, and the copy in TCRdb shows in-frame clones only, minus some. The sample comprises tens of thousands of clones, 78% of which are singletons, and 30% to 40% rests with the top ten. Sequencing was performed on peripheral blood. The receptor set was obtained from a man aged 80 or over with acute or convalescent COVID-19. The CDR3 runs from the conserved cysteine through the conserved F or W. D genes are given only for firm matches. Clone size, where shown, is once, few, many, or a class for clones that have expanded.

clone_size: NA
d_call: NA
v_call: TRBV19
j_call: TRBJ1-2
cdr3_nt: TGTGCCAGTGGCCACTATGGCTACACCTTC
cdr3_aa: CASGHYGYTF

clone_size: many
d_call: TRBD2
v_call: TRBV10-3
j_call: TRBJ2-1
cdr3_nt: TGTGCCATCAGTGAAACGACTAGCGGGGGAGGGTCCTACAATGAGCAGTTCTTC
cdr3_aa: CAISETTSGGGSYNEQFF

clone_size: few
d_call: NA
v_call: TRBV2
j_call: TRBJ1-5
cdr3_nt: TGTGCCAGCAGTGAATCGGGCCGGGAAGATCAGCCCCAGCATTTT
cdr3_aa: CASSESGREDQPQHF

clone_size: NA
d_call: TRBD1
v_call: TRBV5-4
j_call: TRBJ2-5
cdr3_nt: TGTGCCAGCAGCTTGGGGGACAGGGGGCCAGAGACCCAGTACTTC
cdr3_aa: CASSLGDRGPETQYF

clone_size: NA
d_call: NA
v_call: TRBV3-1/TRBV3-2
j_call: TRBJ2-2
cdr3_nt: TGTGCCAGCAGCCAAGGAAGGGGAAACGGGGAGCTGTTTTTT
cdr3_aa: CASSQGRGNGELFF

clone_size: NA
d_call: NA
v_call: TRBV6-1
j_call: TRBJ2-7
cdr3_nt: TGTGCCAGCAGTGATGCAGGGGTGGGCCTCTACGAGCAGTACTTC
cdr3_aa: CASSDAGVGLYEQYF

clone_size: NA
d_call: NA
v_call: TRBV7-2
j_call: TRBJ1-1
cdr3_nt: TGTGCCAGCAGCTTCACTCGGGGTAATGAAGCTTTCTTT
cdr3_aa: CASSFTRGNEAFF

clone_size: NA
d_call: TRBD1
v_call: TRBV5-3
j_call: TRBJ2-7
cdr3_nt: TGTGCCAGAAGCTGCGGGGACAGGGTATACGAGCAGTACTTC
cdr3_aa: CARSCGDRVYEQYF

clone_size: few
d_call: NA
v_call: TRBV5-4
j_call: TRBJ1-6
cdr3_nt: TGTGCCAGCAGCCTAATACAGGGAGCCAATTCACCCCTCCACTTT
cdr3_aa: CASSLIQGANSPLHF

clone_size: NA
d_call: TRBD1
v_call: TRBV15
j_call: TRBJ2-1
cdr3_nt: TGTGCCACCAGCAGAGATTACAGGGGGCGCGGGAATGAGCAGTTCTTC
cdr3_aa: CATSRDYRGRGNEQFF

clone_size: NA
d_call: NA
v_call: TRBV4-1
j_call: TRBJ2-1
cdr3_nt: TGCGCCAGCAGCCAAGAAGGGCGGGGGCGGGAGTTCTTC
cdr3_aa: CASSQEGRGREFF

clone_size: NA
d_call: NA
v_call: TRBV6-1
j_call: TRBJ2-3
cdr3_nt: TGTGCCAGCAGTGAAGTAGGGGTGAGCACAGATACGCAGTATTTT
cdr3_aa: CASSEVGVSTDTQYF

clone_size: NA
d_call: TRBD2
v_call: TRBV18
j_call: TRBJ2-1
cdr3_nt: TGTGCCAGCTCATACCGACTAGCGGGGGGCGATGAGCAGTTCTTC
cdr3_aa: CASSYRLAGGDEQFF

clone_size: NA
d_call: NA
v_call: TRBV6-1
j_call: TRBJ1-5
cdr3_nt: TGTGCCAGCAGTGCCCCCTTAAGGGGGGGGGCAGGTCAGCCCCAGCATTTT
cdr3_aa: CASSAPLRGGAGQPQHF

clone_size: NA
d_call: NA
v_call: TRBV29-1
j_call: TRBJ1-1
cdr3_nt: TGCAGCGTTGAAGAATCAGGGATGGGTACTGAAGCTTTCTTT
cdr3_aa: CSVEESGMGTEAFF